This T cell receptor beta chain emerged from a study of blood T cell repertoires in COVID-19. Overall study context: There were acute and convalescent COVID-19 samples, and they came from the United States, Italy and Spain. Nucleic acid was either cDNA or gDNA, and it came from T cells, B-cell-depleted T cells, or PBMCs.

As processed by the authors: How many nucleated cells were present was estimated from reference gene primer amplification. Repertoires were generated with immunoSEQ multiplex PCR, while TCRdb's copy carries only in-frame clones and drops some. That table is the source of V, J and clone size, and D and trimming were worked out from the DNA. The data contain roughly 300,000 clones, over 75% of them singletons. The V end was cut by 5 bases, the J end by 7 bases, with 9 bases between. Germline V gene sequence: CDR1 SGHNT, CDR2 YENEEA. The CDR3 runs 12 residues. The source of this sequence is a human donor in a cohort sampled during active COVID-19. Sample: peripheral blood. This chain links TRBV11-3 with TRBJ2-1; D perhaps matches TRBD1 (5 bases). The CDR3 DNA sequence: TGTGCCAGCAGCATACAGGAAAATGAGCAGTTCTTC. This translates into CASSIQENEQFF.